Listed below are T cell receptor beta chains from one sample, sequenced in a study of human T cells and chemical hapten exposure. In TCRdb, the RACE reads were re-called with MiXCR into one record per CDR3 protein. The sample has 300,000 to 450,000 distinct CDR3 sequences; 4% to 6% are singletons. The sequencing used whole blood, collected in connection with sensitization to the hapten diphenylcyclopropenone (DPC). The source is a woman aged 45-65 years with alopecia areata. Some clones in this sample may be carry-over from other donors' samples. Each CDR3 is given with its conserved first and last residue. Each record gives: CDR3 DNA, CDR3 protein, clone size, V gene, CDR3 length, D gene, J gene. D genes are given only for firm matches. Clone sizes are given selectively: once, few, many, or a class where the clone is expanded.

CDR3nt: TGCAGTGCTCGGGAACTGCCAGTCGAGCAGTACTTC; CDR3aa: CSARELPVEQYF; abundance: many; v_gene: TRBV20-1; len: 12; d_gene: .; j_gene: TRBJ2-7
CDR3nt: TGTGCCAGCAGCTTGACGTCTTCCTACGAGCAGTACTTC; CDR3aa: CASSLTSSYEQYF; abundance: many; v_gene: TRBV5-5; len: 13; d_gene: .; j_gene: TRBJ2-7
CDR3nt: TGTGCCAGCAGTTATGGGGGGCATGGCTACACCTTC; CDR3aa: CASSYGGHGYTF; abundance: many; v_gene: TRBV6-5; len: 12; d_gene: .; j_gene: TRBJ1-2
CDR3nt: TGTGCCAGCAGCCAAGATTTAGTCAGGACAGGGAGCTCCTACGAGCAGTACTTC; CDR3aa: CASSQDLVRTGSSYEQYF; abundance: many; v_gene: TRBV4-2; len: 18; d_gene: TRBD1; j_gene: TRBJ2-7
CDR3nt: TGTGCCAGCAGATCGAGTCCAACCCCCAGGGGCCCACCTTCCTACGAGCAGTACTTC; CDR3aa: CASRSSPTPRGPPSYEQYF; abundance: .; v_gene: TRBV27; len: 19; d_gene: .; j_gene: TRBJ2-7
CDR3nt: TGTGCCAGCAGCTTTAGGACTAGCGGTAACAATGAGCAGTTCTTC; CDR3aa: CASSFRTSGNNEQFF; abundance: .; v_gene: TRBV7-2; len: 15; d_gene: TRBD2; j_gene: TRBJ2-1
CDR3nt: TGCAGCGTCCCCGATAGGTCGGGGAATGGCTACACCTTC; CDR3aa: CSVPDRSGNGYTF; abundance: .; v_gene: TRBV29-1; len: 13; d_gene: .; j_gene: TRBJ1-2
CDR3nt: TGCAGTCTCTACAATGAGCAGTTCTTC; CDR3aa: CSLYNEQFF; abundance: .; v_gene: TRBV20-1; len: 9; d_gene: .; j_gene: TRBJ2-1
CDR3nt: TGTGCCAGCAGCTTAGGGACCACCGGCACAGATACGCAGTATTTT; CDR3aa: CASSLGTTGTDTQYF; abundance: many; v_gene: TRBV11-2; len: 15; d_gene: .; j_gene: TRBJ2-3
CDR3nt: TGTGCCAGCAGACTAACCACTAGCACAGATACGCAGTATTTT; CDR3aa: CASRLTTSTDTQYF; abundance: few; v_gene: TRBV6-1; len: 14; d_gene: .; j_gene: TRBJ2-3
CDR3nt: TGTGCCATCAGTGAGGTGCCACACAATGAGCAGTTCTTC; CDR3aa: CAISEVPHNEQFF; abundance: .; v_gene: TRBV10-3; len: 13; d_gene: .; j_gene: TRBJ2-1
CDR3nt: TGTGCCAGCCCATCCCAAGGGTTTTCCTACGAGCAGTACTTC; CDR3aa: CASPSQGFSYEQYF; abundance: many; v_gene: TRBV27; len: 14; d_gene: .; j_gene: TRBJ2-7
CDR3nt: TGCGCCAGCAGCTTGTACGCAGGGAGAAACTATGGCTACACCTTC; CDR3aa: CASSLYAGRNYGYTF; abundance: .; v_gene: TRBV5-1; len: 15; d_gene: .; j_gene: TRBJ1-2
CDR3nt: TGTGCCAGCAGGTGTTGTAAAGGGGGTTGGAATATGACCCAGTACTTC; CDR3aa: CASRCCKGGWNMTQYF; abundance: many; v_gene: TRBV21-1; len: 16; d_gene: .; j_gene: TRBJ2-5
CDR3nt: TGTGCCAGCAGCTGGACAGATACGCATAATTCACCCCTCCACTTT; CDR3aa: CASSWTDTHNSPLHF; abundance: .; v_gene: TRBV7-6; len: 15; d_gene: .; j_gene: TRBJ1-6
CDR3nt: TGTGCCAGCAGCCCCAGTCGGACTCAAGCTTTCTTT; CDR3aa: CASSPSRTQAFF; abundance: few; v_gene: TRBV7-2; len: 12; d_gene: .; j_gene: TRBJ1-1
CDR3nt: TGCAGCGTTGATGGGGGACAGGGGGAACATGGCTACACCTTC; CDR3aa: CSVDGGQGEHGYTF; abundance: many; v_gene: TRBV29-1; len: 14; d_gene: TRBD1; j_gene: TRBJ1-2
CDR3nt: TGCGCCAGCAGCCAAGATGCGGGGAGCAGCTCCTACGAGCAGTACTTC; CDR3aa: CASSQDAGSSSYEQYF; abundance: few; v_gene: TRBV4-1; len: 16; d_gene: .; j_gene: TRBJ2-7
CDR3nt: TGTGCCAGCAGTTCCTCGGCAGGGGGCCCGACCTACGAGCAGTACTTC; CDR3aa: CASSSSAGGPTYEQYF; abundance: .; v_gene: TRBV27; len: 16; d_gene: TRBD1; j_gene: TRBJ2-7
CDR3nt: TGTGCCAGCAGTTACTCGGAGAACACTGAAGCTTTCTTT; CDR3aa: CASSYSENTEAFF; abundance: .; v_gene: TRBV6-5; len: 13; d_gene: .; j_gene: TRBJ1-1
CDR3nt: TGTGCCAGCAGCCCAGCGGCCGCGAGCACTGAAGCTTTCTTT; CDR3aa: CASSPAAASTEAFF; abundance: many; v_gene: TRBV3-1; len: 14; d_gene: .; j_gene: TRBJ1-1
CDR3nt: TGTGCCAGCAGCCAAGATCGAGGGGGCGGAATTAGAAACACCATATATTTT; CDR3aa: CASSQDRGGGIRNTIYF; abundance: few; v_gene: TRBV4-2; len: 17; d_gene: TRBD1; j_gene: TRBJ1-3
CDR3nt: TGTGCCAGCAGTGTCCCCCAGGGATCCTACAATGAGCAGTTCTTC; CDR3aa: CASSVPQGSYNEQFF; abundance: many; v_gene: TRBV2; len: 15; d_gene: .; j_gene: TRBJ2-1
CDR3nt: TGTGCCATCAGCGCCCGGGAGACAGATACGCAGTATTTT; CDR3aa: CAISARETDTQYF; abundance: many; v_gene: TRBV10-3; len: 13; d_gene: .; j_gene: TRBJ2-3
CDR3nt: TGTGCCAGTAACAGGGCCGGTGGGGAGCAGTACTTC; CDR3aa: CASNRAGGEQYF; abundance: many; v_gene: TRBV19; len: 12; d_gene: .; j_gene: TRBJ2-7
CDR3nt: TGTGCCAGCAGCTGGGTAGCGGGGGGCGGAAGCACAGATACGCAGTATTTT; CDR3aa: CASSWVAGGGSTDTQYF; abundance: few; v_gene: TRBV5-4; len: 17; d_gene: TRBD2; j_gene: TRBJ2-3
CDR3nt: TGTGCCAGCAGCACCGGGGGCGCGGAGACTGAAGCTTTCTTT; CDR3aa: CASSTGGAETEAFF; abundance: many; v_gene: TRBV21-1; len: 14; d_gene: .; j_gene: TRBJ1-1
CDR3nt: TGTGCCAGCAGCCAGGGGGACAGGGGCTCAGATACGCAGTATTTT; CDR3aa: CASSQGDRGSDTQYF; abundance: many; v_gene: TRBV7-2; len: 15; d_gene: TRBD1; j_gene: TRBJ2-3
CDR3nt: TGTGCCAGCAGCCAAGAGACGGGTCTAGTTACCGGGGAGCTGTTTTTT; CDR3aa: CASSQETGLVTGELFF; abundance: many; v_gene: TRBV3-1; len: 16; d_gene: .; j_gene: TRBJ2-2
CDR3nt: TGTGCCAGCAGTTATCAGGGACTAGCGCCGTACAATGAGCAGTTCTTC; CDR3aa: CASSYQGLAPYNEQFF; abundance: few; v_gene: TRBV6-5; len: 16; d_gene: TRBD2; j_gene: TRBJ2-1
CDR3nt: TGTGCCAGCAGGCAAGTCTCTGGGGCCAACGTCCTGACTTTC; CDR3aa: CASRQVSGANVLTF; abundance: many; v_gene: TRBV7-2; len: 14; d_gene: .; j_gene: TRBJ2-6
CDR3nt: TGCAGTGCTAGGCCAGGGACTAGCGGGACGGATACGCAGTATTTT; CDR3aa: CSARPGTSGTDTQYF; abundance: few; v_gene: TRBV20-1; len: 15; d_gene: TRBD2; j_gene: TRBJ2-3
CDR3nt: TGCGCCAGCAGTGACCGGGCAGACAATTCACCCCTCCACTTT; CDR3aa: CASSDRADNSPLHF; abundance: few; v_gene: TRBV10-2; len: 14; d_gene: .; j_gene: TRBJ1-6
CDR3nt: TGTGCCAGCAGCCAAGAACGCGGCGGGGACGACGAGCAGTACTTC; CDR3aa: CASSQERGGDDEQYF; abundance: .; v_gene: TRBV4-2; len: 15; d_gene: .; j_gene: TRBJ2-7
CDR3nt: TGTGCCAGCAGTTACTCCCCGGACAGGGGGGCTGAAGCTTTCTTT; CDR3aa: CASSYSPDRGAEAFF; abundance: many; v_gene: TRBV6-5; len: 15; d_gene: TRBD1; j_gene: TRBJ1-1
CDR3nt: TGTGCCAGCAACATCTTCCACTCTGGAAACACCATATATTTT; CDR3aa: CASNIFHSGNTIYF; abundance: .; v_gene: TRBV6-4; len: 14; d_gene: .; j_gene: TRBJ1-3
CDR3nt: TGTGCCAGCAGTGAAGGGGGACAGAAGAATGAAAAACTGTTTTTT; CDR3aa: CASSEGGQKNEKLFF; abundance: few; v_gene: TRBV2; len: 15; d_gene: TRBD1; j_gene: TRBJ1-4
CDR3nt: TGTGCCAGCAGCCCACTAACTCAACAGGGCCTCACTGAAGCTTTCTTT; CDR3aa: CASSPLTQQGLTEAFF; abundance: few; v_gene: TRBV7-9; len: 16; d_gene: .; j_gene: TRBJ1-1
CDR3nt: TGCAGCGTTGAAGGGGGAGGGGGGAGCTCCTACAATGAGCAGTTCTTC; CDR3aa: CSVEGGGGSSYNEQFF; abundance: few; v_gene: TRBV29-1; len: 16; d_gene: .; j_gene: TRBJ2-1
CDR3nt: TGTGCCAGCAGCTTGCCCCCCTCGCAGAATGAGCAGTTCTTC; CDR3aa: CASSLPPSQNEQFF; abundance: .; v_gene: TRBV5-4; len: 14; d_gene: .; j_gene: TRBJ2-1
CDR3nt: TGTGCCAGCAGACCGAGCATGAGGCTGACCTACAATGAGCAGTTCTTC; CDR3aa: CASRPSMRLTYNEQFF; abundance: many; v_gene: TRBV27; len: 16; d_gene: .; j_gene: TRBJ2-1
CDR3nt: TGTGCCAGCAGTTACTCCGTTAATCAGCCCCAGCATTTT; CDR3aa: CASSYSVNQPQHF; abundance: .; v_gene: TRBV6-5; len: 13; d_gene: .; j_gene: TRBJ1-5
CDR3nt: TGTGCCAGCAGTTACCTTCCCGGACGGGAGGAGTCCAAAAACATTCAGTACTTC; CDR3aa: CASSYLPGREESKNIQYF; abundance: .; v_gene: TRBV6-2/TRBV6-3; len: 18; d_gene: TRBD2; j_gene: TRBJ2-4
CDR3nt: TGTGCCAGCAGTGGTACACAGGTAGGGTACACTGAAGCTTTCTTT; CDR3aa: CASSGTQVGYTEAFF; abundance: many; v_gene: TRBV6-1; len: 15; d_gene: .; j_gene: TRBJ1-1
CDR3nt: TGCGCCAGCAGCCAAGAAGGGGCAGGGTCTAACTATGGCTACACCTTC; CDR3aa: CASSQEGAGSNYGYTF; abundance: many; v_gene: TRBV4-1; len: 16; d_gene: .; j_gene: TRBJ1-2
CDR3nt: TGCGCCAGCAGCTATGTACTGGGAGAGACCCAGTACTTC; CDR3aa: CASSYVLGETQYF; abundance: few; v_gene: TRBV5-1; len: 13; d_gene: .; j_gene: TRBJ2-5
CDR3nt: TGTGCCAGCTTGGGGCAGGGGGAATATGGCTACACCTTC; CDR3aa: CASLGQGEYGYTF; abundance: many; v_gene: TRBV7-9; len: 13; d_gene: TRBD1; j_gene: TRBJ1-2
CDR3nt: TGTGCCAGCAGCCCGGGACTAGCGGGAGTAAGCTATACGCAGTATTTT; CDR3aa: CASSPGLAGVSYTQYF; abundance: many; v_gene: TRBV5-4; len: 16; d_gene: TRBD2; j_gene: TRBJ2-3
CDR3nt: TGTGCCAGCACGGCGAGCGCGATAGCCAAAAACATTCAGTACTTC; CDR3aa: CASTASAIAKNIQYF; abundance: many; v_gene: TRBV7-9; len: 15; d_gene: .; j_gene: TRBJ2-4
CDR3nt: TGTGCCACCAGCAGAGATCCCAAGGGGGGGGCTGGAAACACCATATATTTT; CDR3aa: CATSRDPKGGAGNTIYF; abundance: few; v_gene: TRBV15; len: 17; d_gene: .; j_gene: TRBJ1-3